A selection of T cell receptor beta chains follows, all from one sample in a study of blood T cell repertoires in COVID-19. The assay was immunoSEQ multiplex PCR, and TCRdb's table has in-frame clones only and misses some. The repertoire consists of roughly 270,000 clones, with 85% occurring once and the leading ten covering about 2.5%. Specimen: PBMCs or T cells enriched from blood (not recorded which). The receptors stem from a woman between 45 and 60 years old who had recovered from COVID-19. Each CDR3 is given with its conserved first and last residue.

>TRBV3-1/TRBV3-2|TRBJ2-7
CASSPGGLAGVSEQYF
>TRBV12-3/TRBV12-4|TRBJ1-1
CASSLGEAIEAFF
>TRBV24-1|TRBJ1-2
CATSDATGALYGYTF
>TRBV7-2|TRBJ1-1
CASSLQREAFF
>TRBV5-4|TRBJ1-1
CASRQRQGHTEAFF
>TRBV6-5|TRBJ1-5
CASSSGGSNQPQHF
>TRBV6-5|TRBJ1-1
CASSYSGTANTEAFF
>TRBV9|TRBJ1-3
CASSPTTGVGNTIYF
>TRBV6-5|TRBJ2-1
CASSYFQGYEQFF
>TRBV6-5|TRBJ2-2
CASNAGLLTGELFF
>TRBV5-1|TRBJ2-3
CASSLVWRGTDTQYF
>TRBV6-6|TRBJ1-1
CASSYQIGGTEAFF
>TRBV5-1|TRBJ1-6
CASSLRDSHNSPLHF
>TRBV6-2/TRBV6-3|TRBJ2-4
CASSFHGLAGLKNIQYF
>TRBV7-8|TRBJ1-5
CASSQDFLSNQPQHF
>TRBV19|TRBJ2-5
CASSTRQGSETQYF
>TRBV24-1|TRBJ2-1
CATSDGGGRVWNEQFF
>TRBV19|TRBJ2-1
CASSIVGAGTADNEQFF
>TRBV30|TRBJ1-3
CAWSRQGGGNTIYF
>TRBV5-1|TRBJ2-1
CASSLALASPYNEQFF
>TRBV10-2|TRBJ2-5
CASSDPGLAGGQETQYF
>TRBV6-6|TRBJ1-2
CASTYSSYGYTF
>TRBV7-2|TRBJ1-5
CASRMGGYSNQPQHF
>TRBV6-2/TRBV6-3|TRBJ1-5
CASSYARNQPQHF
>TRBV28|TRBJ1-1
CASSFDRVAEAFF
>TRBV5-3|TRBJ2-3
CARSPPLAGNRTDTQYF
>TRBV18|TRBJ1-5
CASSPSADQPQHF
>TRBV15|TRBJ2-3
CATTSGGAADTQYF
>TRBV6-5|TRBJ1-1
CASTRRQQKNTEAFF